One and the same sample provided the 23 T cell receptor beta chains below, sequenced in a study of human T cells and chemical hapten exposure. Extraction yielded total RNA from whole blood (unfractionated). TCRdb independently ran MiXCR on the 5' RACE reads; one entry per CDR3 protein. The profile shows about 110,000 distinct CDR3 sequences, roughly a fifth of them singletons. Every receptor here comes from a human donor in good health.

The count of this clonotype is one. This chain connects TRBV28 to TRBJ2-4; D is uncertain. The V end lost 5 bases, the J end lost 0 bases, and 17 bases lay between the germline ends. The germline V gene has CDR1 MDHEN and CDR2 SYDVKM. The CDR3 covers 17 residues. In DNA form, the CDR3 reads TGTGCCAGCAGTCCACTACCAGACCTTCTAGCCAAAAACATTCAGTACTTC. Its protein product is CASSPLPDLLAKNIQYF.

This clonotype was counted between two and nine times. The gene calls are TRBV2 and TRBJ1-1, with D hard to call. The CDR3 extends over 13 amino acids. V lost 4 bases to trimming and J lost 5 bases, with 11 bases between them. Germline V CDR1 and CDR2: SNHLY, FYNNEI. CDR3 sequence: CASSGVSITEAFF. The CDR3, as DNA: TGTGCCAGCAGTGGTGTTTCGATTACTGAAGCTTTCTTT.

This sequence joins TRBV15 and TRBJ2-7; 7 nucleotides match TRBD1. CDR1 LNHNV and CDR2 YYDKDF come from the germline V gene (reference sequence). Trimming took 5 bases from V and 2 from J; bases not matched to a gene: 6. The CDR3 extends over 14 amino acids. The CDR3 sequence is CATSDGQEPYEQYF. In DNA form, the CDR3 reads TGTGCCACCAGCGATGGACAGGAGCCCTACGAGCAGTACTTC.

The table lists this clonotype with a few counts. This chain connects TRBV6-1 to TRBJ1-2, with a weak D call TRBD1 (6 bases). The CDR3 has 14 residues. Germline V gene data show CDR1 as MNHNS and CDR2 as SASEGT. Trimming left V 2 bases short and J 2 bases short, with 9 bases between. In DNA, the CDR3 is TGTGCCAGCAGTGAATGGACAGACAACTATGGCTACACCTTC. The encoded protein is CASSEWTDNYGYTF.

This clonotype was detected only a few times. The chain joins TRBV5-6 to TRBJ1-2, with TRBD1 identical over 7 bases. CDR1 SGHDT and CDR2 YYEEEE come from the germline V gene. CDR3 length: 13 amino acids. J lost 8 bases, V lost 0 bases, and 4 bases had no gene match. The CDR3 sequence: CASSLDRGRGYTF. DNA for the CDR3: TGTGCCAGCAGCTTGGACAGGGGAAGAGGCTACACCTTC.

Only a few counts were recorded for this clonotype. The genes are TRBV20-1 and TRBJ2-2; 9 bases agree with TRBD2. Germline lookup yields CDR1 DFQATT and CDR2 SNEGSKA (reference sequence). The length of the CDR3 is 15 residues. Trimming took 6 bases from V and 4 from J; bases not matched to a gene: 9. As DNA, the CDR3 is TGCAGTGCCCAACGAAGCGGGAGGATCACCGGGGAGCTGTTTTTT. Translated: CSAQRSGRITGELFF.

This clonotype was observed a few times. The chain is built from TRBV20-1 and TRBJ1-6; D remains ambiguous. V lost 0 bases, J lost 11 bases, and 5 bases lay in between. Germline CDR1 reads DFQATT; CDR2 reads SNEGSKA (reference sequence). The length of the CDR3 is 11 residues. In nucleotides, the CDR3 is TGCAGTGCTAGAGATACGGCACCCCTCCACTTT. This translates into CSARDTAPLHF.

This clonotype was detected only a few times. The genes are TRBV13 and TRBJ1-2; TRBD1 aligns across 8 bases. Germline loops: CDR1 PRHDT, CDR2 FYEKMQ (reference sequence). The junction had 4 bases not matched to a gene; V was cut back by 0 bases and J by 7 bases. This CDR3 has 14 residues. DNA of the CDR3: TGTGCCAGCAGCTTAGGCCGGGACAGGCGTGGCTACACCTTC. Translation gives CASSLGRDRRGYTF.

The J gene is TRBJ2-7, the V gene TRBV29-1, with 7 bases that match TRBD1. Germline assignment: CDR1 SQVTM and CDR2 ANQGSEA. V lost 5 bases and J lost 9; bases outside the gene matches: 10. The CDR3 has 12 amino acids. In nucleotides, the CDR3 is TGCAGCGTTCACCTCGGGACAGTGGGGCAGTACTTC. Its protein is CSVHLGTVGQYF.

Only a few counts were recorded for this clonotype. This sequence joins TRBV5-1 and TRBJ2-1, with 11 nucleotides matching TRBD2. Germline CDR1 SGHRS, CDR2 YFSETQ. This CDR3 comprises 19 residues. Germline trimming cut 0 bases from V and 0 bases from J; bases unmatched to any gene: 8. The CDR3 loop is CASSLELAGAISSYNEQFF. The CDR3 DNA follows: TGCGCCAGCAGCTTGGAACTAGCGGGGGCAATCAGCTCCTACAATGAGCAGTTCTTC.

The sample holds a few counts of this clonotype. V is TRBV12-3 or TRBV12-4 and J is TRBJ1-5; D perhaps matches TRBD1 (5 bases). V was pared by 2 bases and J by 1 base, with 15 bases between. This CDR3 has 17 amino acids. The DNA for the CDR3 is TGTGCCAGCAGTTTAAATATGGGAGGGGCGAGCAATCAGCCCCAGCATTTT. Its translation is CASSLNMGGASNQPQHF.

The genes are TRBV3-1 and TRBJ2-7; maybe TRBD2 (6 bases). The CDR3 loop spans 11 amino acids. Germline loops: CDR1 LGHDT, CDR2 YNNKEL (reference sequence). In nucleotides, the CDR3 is TGTGCAGCGGGCGAGGACTACGAGCAGTACTTC. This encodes CAAGEDYEQYF.

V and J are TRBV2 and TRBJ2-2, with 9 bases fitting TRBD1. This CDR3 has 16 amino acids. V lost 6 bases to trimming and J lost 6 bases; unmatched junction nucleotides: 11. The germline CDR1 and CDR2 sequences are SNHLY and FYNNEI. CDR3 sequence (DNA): TGTGCCAGCAGCCTCTTACTTGGACAGGGGTCCGGGGAGCTGTTTTTT. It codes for CASSLLLGQGSGELFF.

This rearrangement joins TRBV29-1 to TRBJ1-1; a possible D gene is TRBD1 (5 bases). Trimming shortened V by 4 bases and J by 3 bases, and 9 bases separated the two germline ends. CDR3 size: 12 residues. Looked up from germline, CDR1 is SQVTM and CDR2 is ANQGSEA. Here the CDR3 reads CSVVRTYTEAFF. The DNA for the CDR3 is TGCAGCGTTGTGAGGACATACACTGAAGCTTTCTTT.

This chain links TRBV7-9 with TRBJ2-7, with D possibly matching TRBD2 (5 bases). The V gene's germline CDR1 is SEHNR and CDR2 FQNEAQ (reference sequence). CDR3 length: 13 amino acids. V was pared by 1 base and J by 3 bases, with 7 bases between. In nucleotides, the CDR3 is TGTGCCAGCAGCTTAGTCGGGAACTACGAGCAGTACTTC. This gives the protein CASSLVGNYEQYF.

The CDR3 loop reads CASSPLLRGSGANVLTF. The CDR3 bases are TGTGCCAGCAGCCCATTGCTGAGGGGCTCTGGGGCCAACGTCCTGACTTTC. This chain uses TRBV9 with TRBJ2-6; D assignment may be TRBD1 or TRBD2 (5 bases each). The V end lost 4 bases, the J end lost 0 bases, and 14 bases lay between the germline ends. The CDR3 loop spans 17 amino acids. CDR1 and CDR2 (germline): SGDLS, YYNGEE.

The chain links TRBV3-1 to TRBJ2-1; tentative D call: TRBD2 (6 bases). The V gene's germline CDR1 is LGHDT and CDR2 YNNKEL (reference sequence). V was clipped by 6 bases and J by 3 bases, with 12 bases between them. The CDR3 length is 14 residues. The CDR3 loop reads CASSHRLVYNEQFF. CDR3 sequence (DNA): TGTGCCAGCAGTCATAGACTAGTCTACAATGAGCAGTTCTTC.

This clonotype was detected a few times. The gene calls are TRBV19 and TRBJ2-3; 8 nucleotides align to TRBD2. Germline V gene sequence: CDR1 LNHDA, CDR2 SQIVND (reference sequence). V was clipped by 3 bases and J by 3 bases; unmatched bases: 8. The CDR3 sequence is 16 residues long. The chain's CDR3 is CASSITSGAGTDTQYF. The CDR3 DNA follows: TGTGCCAGTAGTATTACTAGCGGAGCGGGTACAGATACGCAGTATTTT.

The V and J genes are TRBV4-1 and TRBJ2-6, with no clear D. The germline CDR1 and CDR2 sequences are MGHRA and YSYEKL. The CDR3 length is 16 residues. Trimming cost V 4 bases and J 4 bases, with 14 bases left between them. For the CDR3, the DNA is TGCGCCAGCAGCCTCCGTACACGCTCCGGGGCCAACGTCCTGACTTTC. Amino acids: CASSLRTRSGANVLTF.

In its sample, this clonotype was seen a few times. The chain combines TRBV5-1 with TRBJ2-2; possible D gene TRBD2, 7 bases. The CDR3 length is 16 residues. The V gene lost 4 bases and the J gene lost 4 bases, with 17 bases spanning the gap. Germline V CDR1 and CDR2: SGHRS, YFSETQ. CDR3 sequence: CASSGGASGPTGELFF. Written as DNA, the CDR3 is TGCGCCAGCAGCGGGGGGGCTAGCGGACCCACCGGGGAGCTGTTTTTT.

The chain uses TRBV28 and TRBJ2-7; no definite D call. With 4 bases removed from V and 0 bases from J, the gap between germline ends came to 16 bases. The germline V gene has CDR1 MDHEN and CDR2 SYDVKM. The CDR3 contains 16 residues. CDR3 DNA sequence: TGTGCCAGCAGTTCCCCCGCTCATCCGAGCTCCTACGAGCAGTACTTC. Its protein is CASSSPAHPSSYEQYF.

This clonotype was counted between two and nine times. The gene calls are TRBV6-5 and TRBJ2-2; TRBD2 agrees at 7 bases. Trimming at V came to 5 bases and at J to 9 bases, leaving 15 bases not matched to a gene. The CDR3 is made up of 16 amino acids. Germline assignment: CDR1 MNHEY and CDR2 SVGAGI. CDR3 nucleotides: TGTGCCAGCAGTCAGAGCTCGGGACTACGACCCCGGGAGCTGTTTTTT. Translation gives CASSQSSGLRPRELFF.

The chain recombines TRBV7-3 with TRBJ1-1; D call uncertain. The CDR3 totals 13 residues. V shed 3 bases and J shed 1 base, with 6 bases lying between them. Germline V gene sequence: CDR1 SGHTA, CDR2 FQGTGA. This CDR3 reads CASSFGPNTEAFF. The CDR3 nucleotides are TGTGCCAGCAGCTTTGGACCGAACACTGAAGCTTTCTTT.